Following are 14 T cell receptor beta chains from one sample sequenced in a study of cytomegalovirus exposure and HLA in healthy donors. The PCR employed 60 Vbeta primers together with 13 Jbeta primers. Some clones are missing from TCRdb's copy, which holds only in-frame ones; the method was immunoSEQ multiplex PCR. The profile shows around 100,000 clones, around 80% of them singletons. Input material: PBMCs. These receptor sequences come from a woman aged 40-49 years in good health and CMV-seronegative.

V usage is TRBV7-3 and J usage is TRBJ2-2; D may be TRBD2 (6 bases). Looked up from germline, CDR1 is SGHTA and CDR2 is FQGTGA. The V end lost 1 base, the J end lost 7 bases, and 13 bases lay between the germline ends. This CDR3 is built from 15 residues. CDR3 in DNA: TGTGCCAGCAGCTTAATGGGGCAGGGAGGCGGGGAGCTGTTTTTT. The encoded protein is CASSLMGQGGGELFF.

The rearrangement uses TRBV5-1 and TRBJ2-7; possible D gene TRBD1, 5 bases. CDR3 length: 13 residues. V dropped 4 bases and J dropped 4 bases, with 12 bases sitting between them. Germline V gives CDR1 SGHRS, CDR2 YFSETQ. The CDR3: CASSIHDSYEQYF. The CDR3 nucleotides read TGCGCCAGCAGCATACACGACAGTTACGAGCAGTACTTC.

The V and J genes are TRBV5-4 and TRBJ1-3, with D unclear. This CDR3 spans 15 amino acids. Germline values: CDR1 SGHNT, CDR2 YYREEE (reference sequence). V lost 2 bases, J lost 0 bases, and 9 bases lay in between. Written as DNA, the CDR3 is TGTGCCAGCAGCTTAGGAGGCTCCTCTGGAAACACCATATATTTT. It codes for CASSLGGSSGNTIYF.

This rearrangement joins TRBV12-2 to TRBJ2-2; the listed D gene, TRBD2, was not tested against the DNA. TRBV12-2 is listed as a pseudogene. This CDR3 is built from 11 residues. CDR3 sequence (DNA): TGTGCAAGCCCTTCCACCGGGGAGCTGTTTTTT. Protein: CASPSTGELFF.

The rearrangement uses TRBV28 and TRBJ1-5; D unresolved. This CDR3 region has 14 residues. The V gene lost 4 bases and the J gene lost 2 bases, with 9 bases spanning the gap. CDR1 is MDHEN, CDR2 SYDVKM, per germline. CDR3 sequence reads: CASSWRRGNQPQHF. For the CDR3, the DNA is TGTGCCAGCAGTTGGCGGAGGGGCAATCAGCCCCAGCATTTT.

The chain employs TRBV9 and TRBJ2-5; a possible D gene is TRBD2 (5 bases). Germline CDR1 reads SGDLS; CDR2 reads YYNGEE. The CDR3 contains 15 residues. V lost 0 bases, J lost 2 bases, and 11 bases lay in between. Here the CDR3 reads CASSVGVAWQETQYF. CDR3 bases: TGTGCCAGCAGCGTAGGGGTAGCGTGGCAAGAGACCCAGTACTTC.

This chain links TRBV4-1 with TRBJ1-1; D not resolved. V lost 0 bases and J lost 5, with 16 bases in between. Germline loops: CDR1 MGHRA, CDR2 YSYEKL. There are 16 residues in the CDR3. The CDR3 is CASSQDPDSYWTEAFF. CDR3 DNA sequence: TGCGCCAGCAGCCAAGATCCGGACTCCTACTGGACTGAAGCTTTCTTT.

There are a few counts of this clone. The chain carries TRBV6-6 and TRBJ1-5, with D possibly being TRBD1 (5 bases). V gave up 0 bases and J gave up 7 bases, with 13 bases separating them. The CDR3 sequence is 15 residues long. In germline, CDR1 is MNHNY, CDR2 SVGAGI (reference sequence). CDR3 sequence reads: CASSYSIGARQPQHF. CDR3 DNA: TGTGCCAGCAGTTACTCGATAGGGGCTAGACAGCCCCAGCATTTT.

The chain recombines TRBV27 with TRBJ2-2; 7 nucleotides align to TRBD1. Trimming at V came to 6 bases and at J to 1 base, leaving 8 bases not matched to a gene. Germline-derived CDR1 and CDR2 are MNHEY and SMNVEV (reference sequence). The CDR3 sequence is 16 residues long. The CDR3 spells CASSRQGVVNTGELFF. The CDR3 DNA follows: TGTGCCAGCAGCAGACAGGGCGTTGTGAACACCGGGGAGCTGTTTTTT.

The chain joins TRBV7-9 to TRBJ1-4; possible D gene TRBD1, 6 bases. Germline lookup yields CDR1 SEHNR and CDR2 FQNEAQ (reference sequence). The CDR3 extends over 15 amino acids. Deletions cut 4 bases from V and 2 bases from J, with 11 bases between. CDR3 in DNA: TGTGCCAGCAGCTCCACACAGGGTACTAATGAAAAACTGTTTTTT. Protein: CASSSTQGTNEKLFF.

The V gene is TRBV7-9, the J gene TRBJ2-1; D might be TRBD2 (6 bases). The CDR3 length is 16 residues. Between the trimmed V and J ends, which lost 1 base and 1 base, there was a span of 11 bases. The V gene's germline CDR1 is SEHNR and CDR2 FQNEAQ (reference sequence). The CDR3, as DNA: TGTGCCAGCAGCTTAGTGGCAGGGAGGTCCTACAATGAGCAGTTCTTC. This gives the protein CASSLVAGRSYNEQFF.

V gene TRBV28 combines with J gene TRBJ2-1, with TRBD2 matching over 8 bases. The CDR3 is 12 amino acids. The germline gives CDR1 MDHEN, CDR2 SYDVKM. V was clipped by 1 base and J by 13 bases; unmatched bases: 3. CDR3 DNA sequence: TGTGCCAGCAGTTTATTAGCGGGGCTTCAGTTCTTC. Translated, it gives CASSLLAGLQFF.

The chain employs TRBV6-1 and TRBJ1-1; D remains ambiguous. This CDR3 has 10 amino acids. Germline-derived CDR1 and CDR2 are MNHNS and SASEGT. Trimming took off 2 bases at V and 9 bases at J, with 4 bases between the two ends. CDR3 protein: CASSEWQAFF. CDR3 bases: TGTGCCAGCAGTGAATGGCAAGCTTTCTTT.

V is TRBV10-1 and J is TRBJ1-3; TRBD1 might be the D (5 bases). Trimming removed 4 bases from V and 0 bases from J, with 10 bases in between. The germline CDR1 and CDR2 sequences are WNHNN and SYGVQD (reference sequence). CDR3 length: 15 residues. The CDR3 is CASSGQLSSGNTIYF. CDR3 coding DNA: TGCGCCAGCAGTGGACAGTTGAGCTCTGGAAACACCATATATTTT.